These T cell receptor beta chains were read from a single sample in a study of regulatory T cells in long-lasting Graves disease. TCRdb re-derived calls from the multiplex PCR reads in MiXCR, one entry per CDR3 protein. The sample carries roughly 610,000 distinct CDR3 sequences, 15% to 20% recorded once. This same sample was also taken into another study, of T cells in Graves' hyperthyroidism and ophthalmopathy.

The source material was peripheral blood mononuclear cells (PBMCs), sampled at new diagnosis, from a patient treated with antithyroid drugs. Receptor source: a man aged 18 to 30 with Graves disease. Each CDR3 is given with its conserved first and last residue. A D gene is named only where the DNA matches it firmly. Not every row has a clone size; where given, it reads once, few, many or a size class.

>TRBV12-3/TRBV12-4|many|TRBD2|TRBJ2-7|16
CASSFVRLAGAYEQYF
TGTGCCAGCAGTTTCGTCAGACTAGCGGGAGCCTACGAGCAGTACTTC
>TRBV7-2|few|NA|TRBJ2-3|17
CASSLAGGGRGKDTQYF
TGTGCCAGCAGCTTAGCGGGGGGCGGGAGAGGGAAAGATACGCAGTATTTT
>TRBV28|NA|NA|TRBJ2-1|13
CASSFLTYNEQFF
TGTGCCAGCAGTTTTTTGACCTACAATGAGCAGTTCTTC
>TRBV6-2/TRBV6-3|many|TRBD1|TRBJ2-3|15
CASSWGQGGTDTQYF
TGTGCCAGCAGCTGGGGACAGGGGGGGACAGATACGCAGTATTTT
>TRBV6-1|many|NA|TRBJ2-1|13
CASSQVVTDEQFF
TGTGCCAGCAGCCAGGTGGTCACAGACGAGCAGTTCTTC
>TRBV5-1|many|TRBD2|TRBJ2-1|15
CASSLGLAGANEQFF
TGTGCCAGCAGTTTAGGGCTAGCGGGAGCGAATGAGCAGTTCTTC
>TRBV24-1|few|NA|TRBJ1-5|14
CATSDSALGRPQHF
TGTGCCACCAGTGATTCCGCCCTCGGCCGACCCCAGCATTTT
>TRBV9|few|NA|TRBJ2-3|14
CASSAGPRTDTQYF
TGTGCCAGCAGCGCTGGACCACGCACAGATACGCAGTATTTT
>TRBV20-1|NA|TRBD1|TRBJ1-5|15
CSARDRGISNQPQHF
TGCAGTGCTAGAGACAGGGGGATTAGCAATCAGCCCCAGCATTTT
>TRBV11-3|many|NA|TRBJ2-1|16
CASSSGAGGNYNEQFF
TGTGCCAGCAGCTCTGGGGCAGGTGGGAACTACAATGAGCAGTTCTTC
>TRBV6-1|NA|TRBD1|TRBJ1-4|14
CPSSRQGGGEKLFF
TGTCCCAGCAGTCGCCAAGGGGGCGGTGAAAAACTGTTTTTT
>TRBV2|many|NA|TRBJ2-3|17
CASSEVPFSGGTDTQYF
TGTGCCAGCAGTGAAGTACCGTTTTCAGGCGGCACAGATACGCAGTATTTT
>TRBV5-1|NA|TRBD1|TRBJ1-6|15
CASSLRGTGSSPLHF
TGCGCCAGCAGCTTGAGGGGGACAGGTTCTTCACCCCTCCACTTT
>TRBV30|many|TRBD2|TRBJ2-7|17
CAWSVGLAGPSPYEQYF
TGTGCCTGGAGTGTTGGTCTAGCGGGGCCCTCCCCCTACGAGCAGTACTTC
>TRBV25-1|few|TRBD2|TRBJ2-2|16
CASSAMGLADTGELFF
TGTGCCAGCAGTGCCATGGGGCTAGCGGACACCGGGGAGCTGTTTTTT
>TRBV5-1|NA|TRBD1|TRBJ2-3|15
CASSVDRISTDTQYF
TGCGCCAGCAGCGTGGACAGGATTAGCACAGATACGCAGTATTTT
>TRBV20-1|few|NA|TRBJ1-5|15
CSATNNRDSNQPQHF
TGCAGTGCTACCAATAACAGGGATAGCAATCAGCCCCAGCATTTT
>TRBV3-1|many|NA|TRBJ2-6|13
CASSQTGANVLTF
TGTGCCAGCAGCCAGACTGGGGCCAACGTCCTGACTTTC
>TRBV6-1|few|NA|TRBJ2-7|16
CASRGRLGRGSYEQYF
TGTGCCAGCAGAGGTCGCCTGGGGAGGGGGTCCTACGAGCAGTACTTC
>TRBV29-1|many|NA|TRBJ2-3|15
CSVVPQRKSTDTQYF
TGCAGCGTTGTTCCCCAGAGGAAAAGCACAGATACGCAGTATTTT
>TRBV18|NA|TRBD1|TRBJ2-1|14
CASSSGQVLQEQFF
TGTGCCAGCTCATCTGGACAGGTTCTCCAAGAGCAGTTCTTC
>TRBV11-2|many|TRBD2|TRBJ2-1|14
CASSLLAGGNEQFF
TGTGCCAGCAGCTTACTAGCGGGAGGCAATGAGCAGTTCTTC
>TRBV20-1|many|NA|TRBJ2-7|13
CSAREERNYEQYF
TGCAGTGCTAGAGAGGAGCGGAACTACGAGCAGTACTTC
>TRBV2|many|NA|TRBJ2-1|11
CASTSYNEQFF
TGTGCCAGCACGAGCTACAATGAGCAGTTCTTC
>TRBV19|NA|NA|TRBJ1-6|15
CASSIGKNDNSPLHF
TGTGCCAGTAGTATCGGGAAGAACGATAATTCACCCCTCCACTTT
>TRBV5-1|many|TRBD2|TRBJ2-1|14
CASSSGSSYNEQFF
TGTGCCAGCAGTAGCGGGAGCTCCTACAATGAGCAGTTCTTC
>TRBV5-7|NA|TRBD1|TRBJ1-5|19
CASSNHSLPRQGGGQPQHF
TGTGCCAGCAGCAACCACTCCCTCCCGAGACAGGGAGGAGGTCAGCCCCAGCATTTT
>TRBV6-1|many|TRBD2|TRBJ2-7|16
CASSDTSGSFVYEQYF
TGTGCCAGCAGTGATACTAGCGGGAGCTTTGTCTACGAGCAGTACTTC
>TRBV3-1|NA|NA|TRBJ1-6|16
CASSQVYTGDNSPLHF
TGTGCCAGCAGCCAAGTTTATACAGGCGATAATTCACCCCTCCACTTT
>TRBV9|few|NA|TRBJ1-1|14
CASSVTSGQSEAFF
TGTGCCAGCAGCGTCACGAGTGGACAGTCTGAAGCTTTCTTT
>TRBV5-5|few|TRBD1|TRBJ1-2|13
CASSSPGGDGYTF
TGTGCCAGCAGCTCGCCAGGGGGAGATGGCTACACCTTC
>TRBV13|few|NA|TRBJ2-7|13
CASSLGLYAEQYF
TGTGCCAGCAGCTTAGGTCTCTACGCGGAGCAGTACTTC
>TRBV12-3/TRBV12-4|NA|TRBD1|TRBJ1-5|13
CASSLRGEQPQHF
TGTGCCAGCAGCCTCAGGGGGGAACAGCCCCAGCATTTT
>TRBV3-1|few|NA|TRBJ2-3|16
CASSQDPTGSTDTQYF
TGTGCCAGCAGCCAAGATCCCACAGGGAGCACAGATACGCAGTATTTT
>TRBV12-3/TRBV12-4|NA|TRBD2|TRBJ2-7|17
CASSLPRASGSSYEQYF
TGTGCCAGCAGTTTACCCAGGGCTAGCGGGAGTTCCTACGAGCAGTACTTC
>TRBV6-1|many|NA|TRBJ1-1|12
CASSEYGGEAFF
TGTGCCAGCAGTGAATATGGGGGTGAAGCTTTCTTT
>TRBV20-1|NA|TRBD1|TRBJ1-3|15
CSATTGGGAGNTIYF
TGCAGTGCTACAACAGGGGGTGGAGCTGGAAACACCATATATTTT
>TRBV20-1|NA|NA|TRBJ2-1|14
CSATLGSSYNEQFF
TGCAGTGCCACACTAGGGAGCTCCTACAATGAGCAGTTCTTC
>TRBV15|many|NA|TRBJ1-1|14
CATSRGWVETEAFF
TGTGCCACCAGCAGAGGATGGGTCGAGACTGAAGCTTTCTTT
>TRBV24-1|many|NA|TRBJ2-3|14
CATSDPTGTDTQYF
TGTGCCACCAGTGACCCGACAGGAACAGATACGCAGTATTTT
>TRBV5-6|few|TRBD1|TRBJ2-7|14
CASSSPRTGMFQYF
TGTGCCAGCAGCTCACCTCGGACAGGGATGTTTCAGTACTTC
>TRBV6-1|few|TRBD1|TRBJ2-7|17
CASSEESKGAWSYEQYF
TGTGCCAGCAGTGAAGAGAGTAAGGGGGCTTGGAGCTACGAGCAGTACTTC